A single sample is the source of the 30 T cell receptor beta chains below, sequenced in a study of blood T cell repertoires in COVID-19. Repertoires were generated with immunoSEQ multiplex PCR, while TCRdb's copy carries only in-frame clones and drops some. The sample carries 150,000 or so clones, 87% recorded once. Sequencing was carried out using peripheral blood. These receptors were taken from an elderly man with acute or convalescent COVID-19.

The chain has TRBV29-1 and TRBJ1-1; TRBD1 matches at 10 bases. J lost 8 bases, V lost 3 bases, and 9 bases had no gene match. CDR1 and CDR2 from the germline V gene are SQVTM and ANQGSEA. The CDR3 contains 14 residues. The CDR3 DNA sequence: TGCAGCGTTGACCGGCCGGGACAGGGGAGGGAAGCTTTCTTT. Its protein is CSVDRPGQGREAFF.

V and J are TRBV5-1 and TRBJ2-6; D may be TRBD1 (5 bases). V dropped 0 bases and J dropped 2 bases, with 6 bases sitting between them. Germline loops: CDR1 SGHRS, CDR2 YFSETQ. There are 15 residues in the CDR3. In DNA form, the CDR3 reads TGCGCCAGCAGCTTGGCAGGGACTGGGGCCAACGTCCTGACTTTC. Translated, it gives CASSLAGTGANVLTF.

This clone is a singleton in its sample. The DNA of the CDR3 is TGTGCCAGCAGTGTCATCTATGGCTACACCTTC. Protein: CASSVIYGYTF. The chain combines TRBV2 with TRBJ1-2; no firm D call. V was shortened by 4 bases and J by 4 bases, with 4 bases between the two germline ends. This CDR3 has 11 residues. Germline CDR1 and CDR2: SNHLY and FYNNEI.

This chain uses TRBV6-5 with TRBJ2-7, with D tentatively TRBD1 (5 bases). This CDR3 contains 15 residues. V dropped 4 bases and J dropped 6 bases, with 19 bases sitting between them. Germline CDR1 and CDR2: MNHEY and SVGAGI. This CDR3 is CASSLPGSILGEQYF. The CDR3 nucleotides read TGTGCCAGCAGTTTGCCAGGGTCGATTTTGGGCGAGCAGTACTTC.

The gene calls are TRBV20-1 and TRBJ2-7; D call uncertain. Germline V gene data show CDR1 as DFQATT and CDR2 as SNEGSKA (reference sequence). Trimming pared 3 bases from V and 4 bases from J, leaving 4 bases between. The CDR3 extends over 10 amino acids. The CDR3 bases are TGCAGTGCTAGGTTATACGAGCAGTACTTC. Protein sequence: CSARLYEQYF.

This rearrangement joins TRBV6-2 or TRBV6-3 to TRBJ2-3; D not resolved. CDR1 and CDR2 (germline): MNHEY, SVGEGT. Trimming removed 4 bases at V and 0 bases at J, with 2 bases between. The CDR3 covers 12 residues. CDR3 protein: CASSSSTDTQYF. The CDR3 DNA sequence: TGTGCCAGCAGTTCAAGCACAGATACGCAGTATTTT.

The CDR3 protein is CASSLTGDNNQPQHF. The CDR3 DNA sequence: TGCGCCAGCAGCTTGACCGGGGACAACAATCAGCCCCAGCATTTT. This chain links TRBV5-1 with TRBJ1-5; D might be TRBD1 (6 bases). Deletions cut 1 base from V and 3 bases from J, with 11 bases between. This CDR3 spans 15 amino acids. Germline CDR1 SGHRS, CDR2 YFSETQ. Based on the CDR3 plus reference TRBV5-1 and TRBJ1-5, the full variable domain is KAGVTQTPRYLIKTRGQQVTLSCSPISGHRSVSWYQQTPGQGLQFLFEYFSETQRNKGNFPGRFSGRQFSNSRSEMNVSTLELGDSALYLCASSLTGDNNQPQHFGDGTRLSIL.

This chain joins TRBV9 and TRBJ2-2; 8 nucleotides agree with TRBD2. This CDR3 has 14 residues. Germline values: CDR1 SGDLS, CDR2 YYNGEE. V lost 4 bases, J lost 5 bases, and 4 bases stayed unmatched. CDR3 residues: CASSQRERTGELFF. In DNA, the CDR3 is TGTGCCAGCAGCCAGCGGGAGAGGACCGGGGAGCTGTTTTTT.

The CDR3 protein is CASSLEGLRGGYTF. CDR3 sequence (DNA): TGTGCCAGCAGCTTGGAGGGGTTGAGAGGTGGCTACACCTTC. This chain uses TRBV5-6 with TRBJ1-2; D is perhaps TRBD1 (5 bases). V was clipped by 0 bases and J by 7 bases, with 13 bases between them. The CDR3 loop spans 14 amino acids. Looked up from germline, CDR1 is SGHDT and CDR2 is YYEEEE.

This clone turned up a few times. V is TRBV29-1 and J is TRBJ1-1; tentatively, D is TRBD1 (5 bases). CDR3 length: 13 residues. From germline, CDR1 is SQVTM and CDR2 ANQGSEA. With 7 bases removed from V and 7 bases from J, the gap between germline ends came to 19 bases. This CDR3 is CSANSGVSGEAFF. CDR3 bases: TGCAGCGCTAATTCGGGGGTATCTGGTGAAGCTTTCTTT.

The V call is TRBV29-1, the J call TRBJ2-1; TRBD2 aligns across 8 bases. The CDR3 spans 13 residues. CDR1 and CDR2 from the germline V gene are SQVTM and ANQGSEA. Unmatched junction bases numbered 4, after V lost 5 bases and J lost 4 bases. The DNA of the CDR3 is TGCAGCGTTTCGGGGGGGGGATACAATGAGCAGTTCTTC. It specifies CSVSGGGYNEQFF.

This clone turned up a few times. The chain combines TRBV6-5 with TRBJ2-6, with D maybe TRBD2 (6 bases). The CDR3 loop spans 16 amino acids. Between the trimmed V and J ends, which lost 1 base and 0 bases, there was a span of 7 bases. Germline CDR1 reads MNHEY; CDR2 reads SVGAGI. As DNA, the CDR3 is TGTGCCAGCAGTTACTGGGACTTCTCTGGGGCCAACGTCCTGACTTTC. Residues: CASSYWDFSGANVLTF.

V usage is TRBV7-9 and J usage is TRBJ2-1; no reliable D call. This CDR3 is 11 amino acids long. Looked up from germline, CDR1 is SEHNR and CDR2 is FQNEAQ (reference sequence). The CDR3 DNA reads TGTGCTGCTACGAATGGCAATGAGCAGTTCTTC. Its protein product is CAATNGNEQFF. The full variable domain, with the rest looked up from reference TRBV7-9 and TRBJ2-1, is DTGVSQNPRHKITKRGQNVTFRCDPISEHNRLYWYRQTLGQGPEFLTYFQNEAQLEKSRLLSDRFSAERPKGSFSTLEIQRTEQGDSAMYLCAATNGNEQFFGPGTRLTVL.

The chain recombines TRBV10-3 with TRBJ2-5; 11 bases are a match to TRBD2. Germline V gene sequence: CDR1 ENHRY, CDR2 SYGVKD. Losses at the gene ends were 10 bases for V and 2 bases for J; bases not matched to a gene: 6. The CDR3 is 14 residues long. CDR3 coding DNA: TGTGCCACCCCCACTAGCGGGGGACAAGAGACCCAGTACTTC. Residues: CATPTSGGQETQYF.

This rearrangement joins TRBV7-9 to TRBJ1-4, with 8 bases identical to TRBD1. V dropped 0 bases and J dropped 4; count of bases not matched to a gene: 1. The CDR3 spans 15 residues. Germline-derived CDR1 and CDR2 are SEHNR and FQNEAQ (reference sequence). CDR3 protein: CASSLAGQDNEKLFF. The CDR3 DNA sequence: TGTGCCAGCAGCTTAGCGGGACAGGATAATGAAAAACTGTTTTTT.

V is TRBV29-1 and J is TRBJ2-3; 9 bases agree with TRBD2. Germline V gene lookup returns CDR1 SQVTM and CDR2 ANQGSEA. Trimming at V came to 7 bases and at J to 1 base, leaving 3 bases not matched to a gene. The CDR3 length is 13 residues. CDR3 sequence reads: CSGERGGTDTQYF. DNA for the CDR3: TGCAGCGGGGAGCGGGGGGGCACAGATACGCAGTATTTT.

The chain is built from TRBV5-1 and TRBJ1-2; D remains ambiguous. The CDR3 contains 14 residues. The V end was cut by 4 bases, the J end by 6 bases, with 16 bases between. CDR1 is SGHRS, CDR2 YFSETQ, per germline. The CDR3 DNA reads TGCGCCAGCAGCCCTGGTGGGCCAGTTGATGGCTACACCTTC. Encoded protein: CASSPGGPVDGYTF.

The gene calls are TRBV11-3 and TRBJ2-3; 7 bases match TRBD2. The germline CDR1 and CDR2 sequences are SGHNT and YENEEA. The CDR3 loop spans 15 amino acids. V trimming: 6 bases; J trimming: 4 bases; junction bases outside the gene matches: 10. The CDR3 DNA reads as TGTGCCAGCAGTATACGGGGAGGGAATTCAGATACGCAGTATTTT. This codes for CASSIRGGNSDTQYF.

The gene calls are TRBV4-2 and TRBJ2-1, with 9 bases fitting TRBD2. Unmatched junction bases numbered 8, after V lost 0 bases and J lost 5 bases. CDR3 length: 17 amino acids. The germline gives CDR1 LGHNA, CDR2 YNFKEQ. CDR3 DNA: TGTGCCAGCAGCCAAGAGTTAGGAAGCGGGGGGCACAATGAGCAGTTCTTC. Its translation is CASSQELGSGGHNEQFF.

The chain carries TRBV19 and TRBJ1-6, with 8 bases lining up with TRBD1. From germline, CDR1 is LNHDA and CDR2 SQIVND (reference sequence). The V gene end was trimmed by 5 bases and the J gene end by 6 bases; junction bases not matched to a gene: 3. The CDR3 is made up of 14 amino acids. CDR3 sequence reads: CASSAGGGNSPLHF. The CDR3 bases are TGTGCCAGTAGTGCAGGGGGCGGTAATTCACCCCTCCACTTT.

The genes are TRBV5-1 and TRBJ1-2; TRBD1 matches 10 bases. This CDR3 comprises 12 residues. CDR1 is SGHRS, CDR2 YFSETQ, per germline. Germline trimming cut 6 bases from V and 7 bases from J; bases unmatched to any gene: 3. CDR3 coding DNA: TGCGCCAGCAAGGGGACAGGGGCTGGCTACACCTTC. This encodes CASKGTGAGYTF.

The chain uses TRBV18 and TRBJ2-3, with 9 bases identical to TRBD1. This CDR3 is built from 13 residues. Germline V gives CDR1 KGHSH, CDR2 LQKENI. V shed 8 bases and J 4 bases; nucleotides not matched to a gene: 4. CDR3 nucleotide sequence: TGTGCCAGCCGCAGACAGGGGGCAGATACGCAGTATTTT. Protein sequence: CASRRQGADTQYF.

This clone was observed a few times. V and J are TRBV19 and TRBJ2-2, with 8 nucleotides matching TRBD1. The CDR3 covers 15 residues. J was trimmed by 2 bases and V by 7 bases; bases with no gene match: 6. Germline CDR1 and CDR2: LNHDA and SQIVND (reference sequence). The CDR3 nucleotides are TGTGCCAGTACCGGACAGGGCCTAAACACCGGGGAGCTGTTTTTT. It specifies CASTGQGLNTGELFF.

J is TRBJ2-7 and V is TRBV30; D might be TRBD1 (6 bases). V lost 3 bases, J lost 7 bases, and 10 bases lay in between. This CDR3 is built from 11 residues. Germline CDR1 GTSNPN, CDR2 SVGIG (reference sequence). CDR3: CAWRNRVEQYF. The DNA of the CDR3 is TGTGCCTGGAGAAACAGGGTGGAGCAGTACTTC.

V and J are TRBV6-5 and TRBJ1-4, with 7 bases identical to TRBD1. The CDR3 is made up of 14 amino acids. Looked up from germline, CDR1 is MNHEY and CDR2 is SVGAGI. With 0 bases clipped from V and 11 bases from J, the junction kept 6 bases outside the gene matches. CDR3 nucleotides: TGTGCCAGCAGTTACTCCGAGACAGGGACGAAACTGTTTTTT. Translation: CASSYSETGTKLFF.

V is TRBV5-4 and J is TRBJ2-2, with 7 bases lining up with TRBD2. Trimming took 0 bases from V and 3 from J; bases not matched to a gene: 2. This CDR3 is 15 amino acids long. The germline CDR1 and CDR2 sequences are SGHNT and YYREEE (reference sequence). The CDR3 protein is CASSLAGGDTGELFF. The CDR3, as DNA: TGTGCCAGCAGCTTGGCGGGGGGAGACACCGGGGAGCTGTTTTTT.

This sequence joins TRBV11-2 and TRBJ2-7; 8 nucleotides agree with TRBD2. CDR3 size: 16 residues. Germline CDR1 reads SGHAT; CDR2 reads FQNNGV. Unmatched junction bases numbered 8, after V lost 0 bases and J lost 4 bases. The CDR3 is CASSLDPFSGKYEQYF. CDR3 coding DNA: TGTGCCAGCAGCTTAGATCCCTTTAGCGGGAAGTACGAGCAGTACTTC.

The chain couples TRBV5-1 to TRBJ2-7; TRBD1 is a possible D gene (5 bases). The germline V gene has CDR1 SGHRS and CDR2 YFSETQ. The V end lost 5 bases, the J end lost 4 bases, and 10 bases lay between the germline ends. CDR3 length: 12 residues. The DNA of the CDR3 is TGCGCCAGCAGGCAGACAGAATACGAGCAGTACTTC. Its translation: CASRQTEYEQYF.

The rearrangement joins TRBV3-1 (or the pseudogene TRBV3-2) to TRBJ2-3, with a weak D call TRBD2 (5 bases). Germline V gene sequence: CDR1 LGHDT, CDR2 YNNKEL (reference sequence). V was pared by 6 bases and J by 0 bases, with 10 bases between. This CDR3 region has 14 residues. In DNA, the CDR3 is TGTGCCAGCAGTACTAGACCTAGCACAGATACGCAGTATTTT. Its protein is CASSTRPSTDTQYF.

This clone was observed a handful of times. The chain couples TRBV28 to TRBJ1-6; D may be TRBD1 (6 bases). Trimming removed 6 bases from V and 8 bases from J, with 14 bases in between. The CDR3 length is 14 residues. Germline values: CDR1 MDHEN, CDR2 SYDVKM. CDR3 nucleotides: TGTGCCAGCAGGCCCACAGGGTACGATTCACCCCTCCACTTT. It yields the protein CASRPTGYDSPLHF.